These 21 T cell receptor beta chains were all obtained from the same sample, sequenced in a study of immune aging and cytomegalovirus after organ transplant. BD Rhapsody targeted mRNA and AbSeq chemistry was used for microwell cell capture and library preparation. Using its own MiXCR run on the single-cell sequencing reads, TCRdb lists one record per CDR3 protein. The sample lists about 21,000 distinct CDR3 sequences, about a third seen once, with 20% to 30% in the top ten. Time point reported: five sample-tagged time points from pre-transplant (day -1) to day 368 post-transplant, pooled. Their target antigens are unknown. This sample comprised CMV peptide-activated CD4+ and CD8+ T cells sorted from blood, obtained at five time points, pooled. Sample subset: sorted CD8+CD137+ and CD4+CD154+ T cells after about 12 h CMV IE-1 peptide stimulation. Receptor source: a female donor who had a heart transplant and CMV viremia.

Of note for this clonotype: The conserved final phenylalanine or tryptophan is absent from the CDR3, which likely points to a read error. The V gene is TRBV6-6, the J gene TRBJ2-5; TRBD1 is a possible D gene (7 bases). CDR3 size: 14 residues. V lost 6 bases and J 2 bases, leaving 13 bases between the germline ends. Germline CDR1 reads MNHNY; CDR2 reads SVGAGI (reference sequence). Here the CDR3 reads CASSYGGQQETQYI. The CDR3 DNA is TGTGCCAGCAGCTACGGGGGACAGCAAGAGACCCAGTACATC.

This chain uses TRBV11-2 with TRBJ2-5, with D possibly being TRBD1 or TRBD2 (6 bases each). This CDR3 region has 14 residues. Per the germline V gene, CDR1 is SGHAT and CDR2 is FQNNGV. V was shortened by 0 bases and J by 13 bases, with 18 bases between the two germline ends. CDR3 sequence reads: CASSLDPGRGVMYF. DNA of the CDR3: TGTGCCAGCAGCTTAGATCCCGGAAGGGGGGTCATGTACTTC.

This clonotype is classed as medium-sized (0.01 to 0.1%). This chain connects TRBV7-9 to TRBJ2-1, with 9 bases lining up with TRBD2. The junction had 5 bases not matched to a gene; V was cut back by 5 bases and J by 3 bases. This CDR3 has 15 amino acids. Looked up from germline, CDR1 is SEHNR and CDR2 is FQNEAQ (reference sequence). The CDR3 DNA reads TGTGCCAGCAGCCGCGGGAGGGCGGGCTACAATGAGCAGTTCTTC. Translating gives CASSRGRAGYNEQFF.

A few counts support this clonotype. The gene calls are TRBV2 and TRBJ2-1; D is unclear. V gave up 2 bases and J gave up 1 base, with 6 bases separating them. CDR1 SNHLY and CDR2 FYNNEI come from the germline V gene. The CDR3 has 14 amino acids. This chain's CDR3 is CASSEFESYNEQFF. The CDR3 DNA reads TGTGCCAGCAGTGAATTTGAGTCCTACAATGAGCAGTTCTTC.

This clonotype occurred a few times. The chain recombines TRBV12-3 or TRBV12-4 with TRBJ2-2, with 8 nucleotides matching TRBD2. This CDR3 is built from 15 residues. V lost 5 bases, J lost 0 bases, and 2 bases stayed unmatched. CDR3 sequence reads: CASSRTSTNTGELFF. In DNA form, the CDR3 reads TGTGCCAGCAGTCGGACTAGCACGAACACCGGGGAGCTGTTTTTT.

The J gene is TRBJ2-1, the V gene TRBV7-3; a weak D match, TRBD2 (6 bases). This CDR3 is 16 amino acids long. Looked up from germline, CDR1 is SGHTA and CDR2 is FQGTGA. V lost 5 bases and J 2 bases, leaving 16 bases between the germline ends. The CDR3 DNA reads as TGTGCCAGCAGCCCCAAGACGGGAGTTCCCTACAATGAGCAGTTCTTC. It is translated as CASSPKTGVPYNEQFF.

This clonotype was counted at least ten times. A junction boundary mismatches the germline segment, possibly from a read error. The chain's CDR3 is CAGSSSGASTDTQYF. As DNA, the CDR3 is TGTGCCGGCAGTTCGAGCGGGGCAAGCACAGATACGCAGTATTTT. The chain carries TRBV12-3 or TRBV12-4 and TRBJ2-3, with 7 nucleotides matching TRBD2. CDR3 length equals 15 residues.

The chain links TRBV11-3 to TRBJ2-2; D is possibly TRBD1 (6 bases). The CDR3 runs 15 residues. The germline gives CDR1 SGHNT, CDR2 YENEEA. V lost 5 bases and J 4 bases, leaving 14 bases between the germline ends. The CDR3 nucleotides are TGTGCCAGCAGCCCAGGGACAACCCCCACCGGGGAGCTGTTTTTT. It yields the protein CASSPGTTPTGELFF.

This clonotype was observed a handful of times. This chain joins TRBV20-1 and TRBJ1-5, with a weak D call TRBD1 (6 bases). This CDR3 region has 14 residues. Looked up from germline, CDR1 is DFQATT and CDR2 is SNEGSKA (reference sequence). V lost 0 bases and J lost 11, with 17 bases in between. This CDR3 is CSARDRVGTMAQHF. The CDR3 DNA sequence: TGCAGTGCTAGAGATAGGGTCGGGACAATGGCCCAGCATTTT.

This clonotype was counted at least ten times. The chain employs TRBV28 and TRBJ1-2; 7 nucleotides line up with TRBD1. The V gene's germline CDR1 is MDHEN and CDR2 SYDVKM. CDR3 size: 13 residues. V trimming: 6 bases; J trimming: 7 bases; junction bases outside the gene matches: 8. This CDR3 reads CASRYRGVGGYTF. Here the CDR3 DNA reads TGTGCCAGCAGATACAGGGGTGTCGGTGGCTACACCTTC.

Of note for this clonotype: A junction boundary mismatches the germline segment, possibly from a read error. CDR3 residues: CASRTGQGLGWGSTF. The CDR3 DNA reads TGCGCCAGCAGGACGGGACAGGGACTGGGTTGGGGCTCCACCTTC. The chain recombines TRBV10-2 with TRBJ1-2, with TRBD1 identical over 9 bases. The germline CDR1 and CDR2 sequences are WSHSY and SAAADI. The CDR3 contains 15 residues.

The rearrangement joins TRBV4-1 to TRBJ2-2; 15 nucleotides line up with TRBD2. The V and J ends lost 4 bases and 4 bases, in that order; junction bases with no gene match: 16. Germline CDR1 is MGHRA and CDR2 is YSYEKL. The CDR3 runs 21 residues. The CDR3 DNA reads as TGCGCCAGCAGCCTATCGAAAGGGACTAGCGGGGGGTCGACCTTCACCGGGGAGCTGTTTTTT. Its translation: CASSLSKGTSGGSTFTGELFF.

V usage is TRBV28 and J usage is TRBJ2-1; no firm D call. Germline CDR1 reads MDHEN; CDR2 reads SYDVKM. The CDR3 has 12 amino acids. Trimming took off 11 bases at V and 5 bases at J, with 13 bases between the two ends. CDR3 amino acids: CAGHEQDNEQFF. CDR3 bases: TGTGCCGGTCATGAGCAGGACAATGAGCAGTTCTTC.

This clonotype has at least ten counts. The chain joins TRBV12-3 or TRBV12-4 to TRBJ1-5; unclear D gene. The CDR3 has 13 amino acids. Trimming took off 4 bases at V and 6 bases at J, with 10 bases between the two ends. As DNA, the CDR3 is TGTGCCAGCAGTTCCCCCCCGGGTCAGCCCCAGCATTTT. This gives the protein CASSSPPGQPQHF.

The CDR3 DNA reads TGCGCCAGCAGCGGGGGGACACCCAATGAGCAGTTCTTC. Translating gives CASSGGTPNEQFF. The chain is built from TRBV5-1 and TRBJ2-1, with D perhaps matching TRBD1 or TRBD2 (6 bases each). There are 13 residues in the CDR3. Deletions cut 4 bases from V and 6 bases from J, with 11 bases between. CDR1 is SGHRS and CDR2 is YFSETQ in the germline V gene.

Many counts were recorded for this clonotype. This chain uses TRBV5-6 with TRBJ2-7, with 7 bases identical to TRBD1. With 4 bases clipped from V and 0 bases from J, the junction kept 7 bases outside the gene matches. The CDR3 spans 15 residues. Germline lookup yields CDR1 SGHDT and CDR2 YYEEEE. CDR3: CASSRDRSGSYEQYF. For the CDR3, the DNA is TGTGCCAGCAGCCGGGACAGATCCGGCTCCTACGAGCAGTACTTC. Full variable domain (outside the CDR3, taken from reference TRBV5-6 and TRBJ2-7): DAGVTQSPTHLIKTRGQQVTLRCSPKSGHDTVSWYQQALGQGPQFIFQYYEEEERQRGNFPDRFSGHQFPNYSSELNVNALLLGDSALYLCASSRDRSGSYEQYFGPGTRLTVT.

This clonotype was counted once. The V gene is TRBV2, the J gene TRBJ1-6; D is unresolved. Germline assignment: CDR1 SNHLY and CDR2 FYNNEI. CDR3 length: 13 residues. Trimming left V 2 bases short and J 10 bases short, with 9 bases between. In DNA form, the CDR3 reads TGTGCCAGCAGTGAAAGGGTCGGGTCACCCCTCCACTTT. It specifies CASSERVGSPLHF.

The V call is TRBV3-1, the J call TRBJ1-1; D is unresolved. The CDR3 contains 14 residues. V lost 3 bases to trimming and J lost 3 bases, with 11 bases between them. CDR1 and CDR2 (germline): LGHDT, YNNKEL (reference sequence). CDR3 nucleotide sequence: TGTGCCAGCAGCCAGCGGCGGGGTGACACTGAAGCTTTCTTT. Translated, it gives CASSQRRGDTEAFF. The complete variable domain, with remaining parts taken from reference TRBV3-1 and TRBJ1-1, reads DTAVSQTPKYLVTQMGNDKSIKCEQNLGHDTMYWYKQDSKKFLKIMFSYNNKELIINETVPNRFSPKSPDKAHLNLHINSLELGDSAVYFCASSQRRGDTEAFFGQGTRLTVV.

This clonotype was observed many times. This chain uses TRBV25-1 with TRBJ2-3, with a weak D call TRBD1 (6 bases). Trimming stripped 2 bases from V and 7 bases from J, with 10 bases between. This CDR3 spans 13 amino acids. The germline CDR1 and CDR2 sequences are MGHDK and SYGVNS. The CDR3 reads CASSEPDRYTQYF. DNA for the CDR3: TGTGCCAGCAGTGAACCAGACAGGTATACGCAGTATTTT.

This clonotype was seen only a few times. V is TRBV20-1 and J is TRBJ2-7; 7 nucleotides line up with TRBD1. J gave up 2 bases and V 4 bases, and 8 bases lay outside the gene matches. The V gene's germline CDR1 is DFQATT and CDR2 SNEGSKA (reference sequence). The CDR3 consists of 14 residues. The DNA of the CDR3 is TGCAGTGCTACCTCCCGACAGGGTCCCTACGAGCAGTACTTC. It encodes CSATSRQGPYEQYF.

This clonotype counts as medium-sized (0.01 to 0.1%). This sequence joins TRBV5-1 and TRBJ2-7; weak D call: TRBD1 (5 bases). Germline CDR1 reads SGHRS; CDR2 reads YFSETQ. V shed 1 base and J shed 3 bases, with 11 bases lying between them. This CDR3 spans 14 amino acids. The CDR3 DNA reads as TGCGCCAGCAGCTTGCTGCAGGGAAACTACGAGCAGTACTTC. Translating it yields CASSLLQGNYEQYF.